This T cell receptor (beta chain) was identified in a study of blood T cell repertoires in COVID-19. Study at large: PBMCs, B-cell-depleted T cells, or T cells provided the cDNA or gDNA that made up the material.

The CDR3 sequence is 13 residues long. The germline V gene encodes CDR1 ENHRY and CDR2 SYGVKD. The V end lost 6 bases, the J end lost 7 bases, and 10 bases lay between the germline ends. Profiling relied on immunoSEQ multiplex PCR, and the TCRdb table lists in-frame clones only, not all of them. The sample holds under 85,000 clones, 70% to 90% seen once. Sequencing was performed on peripheral blood. The receptor comes from a human donor in a cohort sampled during active COVID-19. V is TRBV10-3 and J is TRBJ1-6; tentative D call: TRBD1 (6 bases). In DNA, the CDR3 is TGTGCCATCAGCAGACAGGAGAATTCACCCCTCCACTTT. Its protein is CAISRQENSPLHF.